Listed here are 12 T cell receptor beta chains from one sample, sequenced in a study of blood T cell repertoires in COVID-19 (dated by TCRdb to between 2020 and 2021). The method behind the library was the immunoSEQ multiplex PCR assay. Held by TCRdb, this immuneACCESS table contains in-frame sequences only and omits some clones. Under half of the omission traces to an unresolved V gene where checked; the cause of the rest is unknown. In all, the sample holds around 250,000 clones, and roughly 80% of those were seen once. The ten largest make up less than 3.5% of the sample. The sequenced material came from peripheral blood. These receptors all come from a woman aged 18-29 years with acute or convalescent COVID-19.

CDR3 DNA: TGTGCCAGCAGCCAATCAGGAGGGTTTGCTGAAAAACTGTTTTTT. It specifies CASSQSGGFAEKLFF. The rearrangement links TRBV16 to TRBJ1-4; D unclear. Germline-derived CDR1 and CDR2 are KGHSY and FQNENV. This CDR3 region has 15 residues. V lost 0 bases and J lost 7, with 12 bases in between.

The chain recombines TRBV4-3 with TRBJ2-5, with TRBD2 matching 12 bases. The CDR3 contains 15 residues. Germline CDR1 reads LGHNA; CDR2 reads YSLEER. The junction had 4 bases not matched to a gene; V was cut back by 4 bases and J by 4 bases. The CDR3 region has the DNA TGCGCCAGCAGCCTCACTAGCGGGAGGCGAGAGACCCAGTACTTC. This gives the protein CASSLTSGRRETQYF.

DNA of the CDR3: TGTGCCAGCAGTATAAACAGGGGAAACACCATATATTTT. Translation gives CASSINRGNTIYF. V is TRBV27 and J is TRBJ1-3, with a weak D call TRBD1 (5 bases). This CDR3 contains 13 residues. CDR1 and CDR2 from the germline V gene are MNHEY and SMNVEV (reference sequence). Trimming pared 5 bases from V and 4 bases from J, leaving 9 bases between.

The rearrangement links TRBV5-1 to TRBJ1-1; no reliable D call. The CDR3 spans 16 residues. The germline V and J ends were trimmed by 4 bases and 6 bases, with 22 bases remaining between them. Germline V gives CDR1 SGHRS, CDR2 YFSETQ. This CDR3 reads CASSPRKKNEDPEAFF. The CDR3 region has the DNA TGCGCCAGCAGCCCCCGAAAAAAAAATGAGGATCCTGAAGCTTTCTTT.

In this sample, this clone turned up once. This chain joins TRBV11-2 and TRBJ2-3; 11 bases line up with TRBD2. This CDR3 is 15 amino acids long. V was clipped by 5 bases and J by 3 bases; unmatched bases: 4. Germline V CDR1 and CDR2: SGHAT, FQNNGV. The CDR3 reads CASSQLAGVTDTQYF. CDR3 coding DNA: TGTGCCAGCAGCCAACTAGCGGGAGTTACAGATACGCAGTATTTT. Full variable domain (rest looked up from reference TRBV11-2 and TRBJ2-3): EAGVAQSPRYKIIEKRQSVAFWCNPISGHATLYWYQQILGQGPKLLIQFQNNGVVDDSQLPKDRFSAERLKGVDSTLKIQPAKLEDSAVYLCASSQLAGVTDTQYFGPGTRLTVL.

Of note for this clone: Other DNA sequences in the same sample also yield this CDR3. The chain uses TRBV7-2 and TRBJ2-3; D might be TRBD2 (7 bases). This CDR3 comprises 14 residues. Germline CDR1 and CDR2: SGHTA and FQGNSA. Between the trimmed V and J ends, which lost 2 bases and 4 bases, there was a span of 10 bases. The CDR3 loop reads CASSLRGAADTQYF. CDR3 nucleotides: TGTGCCAGCAGCTTACGGGGGGCAGCAGATACGCAGTATTTT.

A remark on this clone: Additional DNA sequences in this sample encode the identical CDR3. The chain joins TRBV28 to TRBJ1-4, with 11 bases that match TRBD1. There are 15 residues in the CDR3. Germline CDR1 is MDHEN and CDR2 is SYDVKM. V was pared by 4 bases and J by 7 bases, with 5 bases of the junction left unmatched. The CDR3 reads CASSSPGQGGEKLFF. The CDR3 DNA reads TGTGCCAGCAGTTCACCGGGACAGGGGGGTGAAAAACTGTTTTTT.

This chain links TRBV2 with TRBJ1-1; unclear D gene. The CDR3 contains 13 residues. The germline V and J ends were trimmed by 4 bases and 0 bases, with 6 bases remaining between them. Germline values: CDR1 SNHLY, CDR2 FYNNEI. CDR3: CASSAQLNTEAFF. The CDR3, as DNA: TGTGCCAGCAGTGCACAGCTGAACACTGAAGCTTTCTTT.

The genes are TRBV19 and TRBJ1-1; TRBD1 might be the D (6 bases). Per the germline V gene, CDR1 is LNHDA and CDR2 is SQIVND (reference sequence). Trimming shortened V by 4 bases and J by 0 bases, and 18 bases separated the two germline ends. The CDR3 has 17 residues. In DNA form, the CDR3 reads TGTGCCAGTAGTACCTTCGGGACATCCCCTATGAACACTGAAGCTTTCTTT. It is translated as CASSTFGTSPMNTEAFF.

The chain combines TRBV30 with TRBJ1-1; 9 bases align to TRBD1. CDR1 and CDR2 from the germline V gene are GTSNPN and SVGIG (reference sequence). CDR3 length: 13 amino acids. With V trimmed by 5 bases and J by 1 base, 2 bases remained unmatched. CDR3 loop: CAWGGQGNTEAFF. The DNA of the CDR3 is TGTGCCTGGGGGGGACAGGGGAACACTGAAGCTTTCTTT. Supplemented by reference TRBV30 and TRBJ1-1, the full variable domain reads SQTIHQWPATLVQPVGSPLSLECTVEGTSNPNLYWYRQAAGRGLQLLFYSVGIGQISSEVPQNLSASRPQDRQFILSSKKLLLSDSGFYLCAWGGQGNTEAFFGQGTRLTVV.

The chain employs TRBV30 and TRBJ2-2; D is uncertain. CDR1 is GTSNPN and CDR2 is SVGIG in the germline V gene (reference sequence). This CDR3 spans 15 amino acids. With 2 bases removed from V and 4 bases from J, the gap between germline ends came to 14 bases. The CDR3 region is CAWSRLAQSTGELFF. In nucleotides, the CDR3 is TGTGCCTGGAGTAGATTGGCACAGTCCACCGGGGAGCTGTTTTTT.

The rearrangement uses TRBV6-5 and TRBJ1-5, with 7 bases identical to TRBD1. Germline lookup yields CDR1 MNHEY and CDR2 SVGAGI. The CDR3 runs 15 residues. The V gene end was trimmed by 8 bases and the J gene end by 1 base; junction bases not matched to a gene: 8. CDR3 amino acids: CASRKSTGSNQPQHF. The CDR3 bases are TGTGCCAGCCGAAAGTCGACAGGGAGCAATCAGCCCCAGCATTTT.